This TCR beta chain was sequenced for a study of blood T cell repertoires in COVID-19. At the level of the study: Both acute and convalescent COVID-19 samples were obtained from the United States, Italy and Spain. In each case, the material was cDNA or gDNA derived from T cells, B-cell-depleted T cells, or PBMCs.

This clone has a handful of counts. TCRdb's copy holds only in-frame clones and misses some; the assay was immunoSEQ multiplex PCR. Of about 120,000 clones in the sample, roughly four fifths were seen once. J gave up 0 bases and V 2 bases, and 4 bases lay outside the gene matches. Germline assignment: CDR1 MDHEN and CDR2 SYDVKM. The CDR3 has 15 amino acids. J is TRBJ2-7 and V is TRBV28, with 7 bases fitting TRBD2. This sequence originates from a man in his 60s with acute or convalescent COVID-19. Sequenced: peripheral blood. The CDR3 DNA is TGTGCCAGCAGTTTAGCTAGCGGCAACTCCTACGAGCAGTACTTC. Encoded protein: CASSLASGNSYEQYF.